A single sample is the source of the 7 T cell receptor beta chains below, sequenced in a study of graft-versus-host responses after intestinal transplantation. Libraries were prepared by immunoSEQ multiplex PCR; TCRdb keeps only in-frame clonotypes and omits some of them. The repertoire holds about 99,000 clones, with roughly 84% as singletons. No antigen has been assigned to these receptors. The material sequenced was unstimulated CD4+ T cells sorted from spleen or lymph node cells, taken before intestinal transplant. All receptors come from a human donor who received an intestinal transplant.

This clone has just one count. The chain links TRBV18 to TRBJ1-1; unclear D gene. The germline V gene encodes CDR1 KGHSH and CDR2 LQKENI. The CDR3 totals 14 residues. Trimming took off 1 base at V and 1 base at J, with 7 bases between the two ends. CDR3 sequence (DNA): TGTGCCAGCTCACCACAATCAGGGAACACTGAAGCTTTCTTT. It yields the protein CASSPQSGNTEAFF.

This chain joins TRBV5-6 and TRBJ1-5, with D uncertain. This CDR3 has 14 residues. Per the germline V gene, CDR1 is SGHDT and CDR2 is YYEEEE. Trimming stripped 4 bases from V and 4 bases from J, with 12 bases between. CDR3 DNA sequence: TGTGCCAGCAGCACGTACAGCAGAAATCAGCCCCAGCATTTT. Protein: CASSTYSRNQPQHF.

The V call is TRBV28, the J call TRBJ2-1; D gene unclear. Trimming took off 10 bases at V and 4 bases at J, with 14 bases between the two ends. Per germline, CDR1 MDHEN and CDR2 SYDVKM. The CDR3 has 13 residues. In DNA, the CDR3 is TGTGCCACCGCAAGTCATACTTACAATGAGCAGTTCTTC. This codes for CATASHTYNEQFF. Filled out from reference TRBV28 and TRBJ2-1, the complete variable domain reads DVKVTQSSRYLVKRTGEKVFLECVQDMDHENMFWYRQDPGLGLRLIYFSYDVKMKEKGDIPEGYSVSREKKERFSLILESASTNQTSMYLCATASHTYNEQFFGPGTRLTVL.

Comment on this clone: An end of the junction differs from the germline gene, which may be a read error. This sample also contains other DNA sequences that code for the same CDR3. This chain joins TRBV28 and TRBJ1-5, with a weak D call TRBD1 (6 bases). Per germline, CDR1 MDHEN and CDR2 SYDVKM. CDR3 length equals 16 residues. CDR3: CASSPQGRGSNQPQHF. The CDR3 coding sequence is TGCGCCAGCAGTCCCCAGGGGAGGGGTAGCAATCAGCCCCAGCATTTT.

This chain uses TRBV5-4 with TRBJ1-6; TRBD1 is a possible D gene (5 bases). V shed 3 bases and J shed 0 bases, with 10 bases lying between them. This CDR3 has 16 amino acids. Germline loops: CDR1 SGHNT, CDR2 YYREEE (reference sequence). CDR3 in DNA: TGTGCCAGCAGCTCCGGGGGGACCTCCTATAATTCACCCCTCCACTTT. Amino acid sequence: CASSSGGTSYNSPLHF.

The CDR3 sequence is CASSPLSAGGSYNEQFF. CDR3 sequence (DNA): TGTGCCAGCTCACCACTTTCCGCGGGAGGGTCGTACAATGAGCAGTTCTTC. V and J are TRBV18 and TRBJ2-1; 9 positions match TRBD2. V trimming: 1 base; J trimming: 4 bases; junction bases outside the gene matches: 8. Germline CDR1 reads KGHSH; CDR2 reads LQKENI. The CDR3 contains 17 residues.

The CDR3 sequence is CASSMAGPYEQYF. The CDR3 DNA sequence: TGTGCCAGTAGTATGGCAGGGCCCTACGAGCAGTACTTC. The rearrangement links TRBV19 to TRBJ2-7; D might be TRBD1 (5 bases). Trimming cost V 3 bases and J 2 bases, with 8 bases left between them. Germline V gene sequence: CDR1 LNHDA, CDR2 SQIVND (reference sequence). This CDR3 region has 13 residues.